This entry features one T cell receptor beta chain sequence. Its specificity is unknown. The PCR had 60 Vbeta and 13 Jbeta primers. Assay used: immunoSEQ multiplex PCR; TCRdb lists only in-frame clones, some missing. The top ten hold approximately 3.8% of the sample, which has around 90,000 clones, over 65% seen once. This specimen comes from a study of cytomegalovirus exposure and HLA in healthy donors. About the study: Counted in an early data release were about 85 million unique TCRs from HLA-typed donors.

Study observations and caveats: Listed as cytomegalovirus-associated were around 160 TCR beta chains. CMV serostatus was the only immune exposure information that was available.

The sequenced sample was PBMCs. The receptor comes from a man aged 50-60 years in good health and CMV-seronegative.

DNA for the CDR3: TGTGCCAGCAGCCAAGATGGGCCTGGGGGCAGGGGTACGCAGTATTTT. This encodes CASSQDGPGGRGTQYF. The rearrangement links TRBV4-2 to TRBJ2-3; tentatively, D is TRBD1 (6 bases). CDR1 and CDR2 from the germline V gene are LGHNA and YNFKEQ. The ends were cut back, 0 bases at V and 8 bases at J, with 18 bases in the middle. There are 16 residues in the CDR3.